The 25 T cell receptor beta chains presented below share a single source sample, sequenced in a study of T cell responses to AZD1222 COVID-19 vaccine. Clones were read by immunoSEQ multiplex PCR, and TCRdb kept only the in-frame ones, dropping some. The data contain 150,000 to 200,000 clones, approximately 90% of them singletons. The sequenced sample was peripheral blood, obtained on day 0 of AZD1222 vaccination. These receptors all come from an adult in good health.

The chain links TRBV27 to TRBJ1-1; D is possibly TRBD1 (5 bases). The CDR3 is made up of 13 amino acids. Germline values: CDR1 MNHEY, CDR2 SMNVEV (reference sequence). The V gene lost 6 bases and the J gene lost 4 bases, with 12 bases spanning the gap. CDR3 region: CASSLGAFTEAFF. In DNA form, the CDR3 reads TGTGCCAGCAGCCTAGGGGCCTTCACTGAAGCTTTCTTT.

The CDR3 loop reads CSSLSSGNTEAFF. Here the CDR3 DNA reads TGCAGCTCCTTGTCGTCAGGGAACACTGAAGCTTTCTTT. The chain is built from TRBV29-1 and TRBJ1-1; D remains unclear. Trimming shortened V by 8 bases and J by 1 base, and 14 bases separated the two germline ends. This CDR3 is 13 amino acids long. CDR1 is SQVTM, CDR2 ANQGSEA, per germline.

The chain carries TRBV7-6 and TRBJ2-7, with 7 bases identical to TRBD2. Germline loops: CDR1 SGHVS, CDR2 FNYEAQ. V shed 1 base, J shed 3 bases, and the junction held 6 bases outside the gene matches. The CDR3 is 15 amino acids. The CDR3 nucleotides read TGTGCCAGCAGCTTAGAGCCAGCGGGATTCTACGAGCAGTACTTC. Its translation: CASSLEPAGFYEQYF.

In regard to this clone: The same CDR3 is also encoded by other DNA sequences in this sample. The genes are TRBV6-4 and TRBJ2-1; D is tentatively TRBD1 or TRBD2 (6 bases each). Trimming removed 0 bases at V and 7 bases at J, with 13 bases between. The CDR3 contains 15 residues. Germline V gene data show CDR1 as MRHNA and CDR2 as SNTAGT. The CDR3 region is CASSDSKGGGNEQFF. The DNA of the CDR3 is TGTGCCAGCAGTGACTCGAAGGGGGGTGGAAATGAGCAGTTCTTC.

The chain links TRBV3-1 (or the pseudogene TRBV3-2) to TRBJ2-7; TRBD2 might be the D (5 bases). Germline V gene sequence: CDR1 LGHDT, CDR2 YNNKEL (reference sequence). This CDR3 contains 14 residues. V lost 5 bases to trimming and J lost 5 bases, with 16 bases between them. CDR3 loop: CASSGGRGVHEQYF. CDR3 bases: TGTGCCAGCAGCGGAGGACGTGGGGTCCACGAGCAGTACTTC.

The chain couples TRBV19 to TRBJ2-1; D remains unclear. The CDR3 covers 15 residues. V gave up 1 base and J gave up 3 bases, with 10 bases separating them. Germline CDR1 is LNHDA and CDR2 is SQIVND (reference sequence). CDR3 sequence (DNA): TGTGCCAGTAGTATAGGGTCCTCGAGCTACAATGAGCAGTTCTTC. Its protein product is CASSIGSSSYNEQFF.

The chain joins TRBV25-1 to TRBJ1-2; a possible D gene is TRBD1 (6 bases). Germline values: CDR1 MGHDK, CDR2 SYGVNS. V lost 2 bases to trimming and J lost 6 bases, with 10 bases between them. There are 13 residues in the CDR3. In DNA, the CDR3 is TGTGCCAGCAGTGAACAGGGGTGGGATGGCTACACCTTC. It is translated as CASSEQGWDGYTF.

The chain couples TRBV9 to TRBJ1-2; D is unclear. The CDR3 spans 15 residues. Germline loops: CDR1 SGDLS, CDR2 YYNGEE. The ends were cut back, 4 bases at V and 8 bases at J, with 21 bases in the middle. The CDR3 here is CASSIKSGLTDGYTF. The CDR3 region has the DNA TGTGCCAGCAGCATCAAGAGTGGGCTCACCGACGGCTACACCTTC. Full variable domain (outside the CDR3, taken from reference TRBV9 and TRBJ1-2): DSGVTQTPKHLITATGQRVTLRCSPRSGDLSVYWYQQSLDQGLQFLIQYYNGEERAKGNILERFSAQQFPDLHSELNLSSLELGDSALYFCASSIKSGLTDGYTFGSGTRLTVV.

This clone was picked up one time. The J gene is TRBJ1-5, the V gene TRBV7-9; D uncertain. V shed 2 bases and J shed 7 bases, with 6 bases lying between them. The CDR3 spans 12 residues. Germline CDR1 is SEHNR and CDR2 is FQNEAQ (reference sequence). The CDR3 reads CASSLLGQPQHF. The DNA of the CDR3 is TGTGCCAGCAGCTTATTAGGACAGCCCCAGCATTTT.

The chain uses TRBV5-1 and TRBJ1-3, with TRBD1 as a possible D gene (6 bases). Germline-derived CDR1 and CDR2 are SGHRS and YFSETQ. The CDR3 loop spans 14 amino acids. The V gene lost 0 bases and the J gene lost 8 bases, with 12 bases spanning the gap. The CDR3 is CASSLVAGEDTIYF. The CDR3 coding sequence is TGCGCCAGCAGCTTGGTGGCAGGGGAGGACACCATATATTTT. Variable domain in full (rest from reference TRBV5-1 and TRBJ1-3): KAGVTQTPRYLIKTRGQQVTLSCSPISGHRSVSWYQQTPGQGLQFLFEYFSETQRNKGNFPGRFSGRQFSNSRSEMNVSTLELGDSALYLCASSLVAGEDTIYFGEGSWLTVV.

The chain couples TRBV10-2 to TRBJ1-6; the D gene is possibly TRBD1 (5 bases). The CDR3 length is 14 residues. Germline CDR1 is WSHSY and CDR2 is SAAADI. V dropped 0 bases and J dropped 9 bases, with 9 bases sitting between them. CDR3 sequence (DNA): TGCGCCAGCAGTGAGTCTAAGGGGATTTCACCCCTCCACTTT. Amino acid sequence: CASSESKGISPLHF.

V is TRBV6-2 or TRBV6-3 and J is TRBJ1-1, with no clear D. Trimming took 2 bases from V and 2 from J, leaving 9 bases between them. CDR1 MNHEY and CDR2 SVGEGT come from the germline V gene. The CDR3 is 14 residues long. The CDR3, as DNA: TGTGCCAGCAGTTACGTCGGCGGCAACACTGAAGCTTTCTTT. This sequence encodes CASSYVGGNTEAFF.

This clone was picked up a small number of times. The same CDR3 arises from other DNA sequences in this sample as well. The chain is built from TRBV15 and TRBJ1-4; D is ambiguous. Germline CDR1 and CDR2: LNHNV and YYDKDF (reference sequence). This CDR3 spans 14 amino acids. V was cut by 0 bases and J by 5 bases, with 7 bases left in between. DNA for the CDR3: TGTGCCACCAGCAGAGATAGGACGAATGAAAAACTGTTTTTT. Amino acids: CATSRDRTNEKLFF.

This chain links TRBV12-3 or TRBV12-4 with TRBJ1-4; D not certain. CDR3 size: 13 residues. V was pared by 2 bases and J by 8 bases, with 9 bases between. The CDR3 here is CASSLRMTEKLFF. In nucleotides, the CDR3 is TGTGCCAGCAGTTTAAGGATGACGGAAAAACTGTTTTTT.

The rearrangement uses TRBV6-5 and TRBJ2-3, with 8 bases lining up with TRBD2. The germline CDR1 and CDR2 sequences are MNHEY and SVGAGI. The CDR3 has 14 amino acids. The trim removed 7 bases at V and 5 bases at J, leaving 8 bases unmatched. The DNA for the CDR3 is TGTGCCAGCACTTCGAGCGGGAGTAGAGATACGCAGTATTTT. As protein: CASTSSGSRDTQYF.

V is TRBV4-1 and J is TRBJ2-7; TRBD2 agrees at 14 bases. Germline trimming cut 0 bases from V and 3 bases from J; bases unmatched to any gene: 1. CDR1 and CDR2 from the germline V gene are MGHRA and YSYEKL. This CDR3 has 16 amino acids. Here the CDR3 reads CASSQEGTSGSYEQYF. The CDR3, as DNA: TGCGCCAGCAGCCAAGAAGGGACTAGCGGGAGCTACGAGCAGTACTTC.

CDR3 protein: CASSLSGRLRSGETQYF. The CDR3 DNA sequence: TGCGCCAGCAGCTTGTCGGGCCGTCTTAGGTCGGGGGAGACCCAGTACTTC. This chain links TRBV5-1 with TRBJ2-5, with a possible D match to TRBD2 (5 bases). Germline V gene sequence: CDR1 SGHRS, CDR2 YFSETQ. The CDR3 loop spans 17 amino acids. Deletions cut 1 base from V and 5 bases from J, with 21 bases between.

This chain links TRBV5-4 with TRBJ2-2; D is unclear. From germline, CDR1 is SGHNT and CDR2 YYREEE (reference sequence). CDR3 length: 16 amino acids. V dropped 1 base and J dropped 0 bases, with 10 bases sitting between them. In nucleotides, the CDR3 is TGTGCCAGCAGCTTGAATTTGGGCGCGAACACCGGGGAGCTGTTTTTT. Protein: CASSLNLGANTGELFF.

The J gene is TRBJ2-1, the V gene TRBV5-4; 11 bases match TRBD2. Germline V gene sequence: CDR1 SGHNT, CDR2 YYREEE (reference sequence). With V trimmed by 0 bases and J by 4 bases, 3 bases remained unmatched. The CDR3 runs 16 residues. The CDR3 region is CASSLAGTSGYNEQFF. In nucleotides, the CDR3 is TGTGCCAGCAGCTTGGCCGGGACTAGCGGTTACAATGAGCAGTTCTTC.

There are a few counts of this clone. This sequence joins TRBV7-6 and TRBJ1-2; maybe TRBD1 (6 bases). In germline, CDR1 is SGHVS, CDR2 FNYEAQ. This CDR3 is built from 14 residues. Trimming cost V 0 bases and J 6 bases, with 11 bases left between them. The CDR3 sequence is CASSLAPGAHGYTF. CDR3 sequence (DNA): TGTGCCAGCAGCTTAGCGCCAGGGGCTCATGGCTACACCTTC.

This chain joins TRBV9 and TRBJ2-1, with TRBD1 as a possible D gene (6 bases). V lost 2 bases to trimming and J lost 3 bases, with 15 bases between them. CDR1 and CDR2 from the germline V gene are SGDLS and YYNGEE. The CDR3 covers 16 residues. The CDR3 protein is CASSVKQGGDYNEQFF. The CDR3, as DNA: TGTGCCAGCAGCGTTAAACAGGGTGGAGACTACAATGAGCAGTTCTTC.

The CDR3 is CASRRGFLDGYTF. DNA of the CDR3: TGTGCCAGCAGACGAGGGTTTCTGGATGGCTACACCTTC. This chain joins TRBV27 and TRBJ1-2, with no clear D. The CDR3 is made up of 13 amino acids. Germline assignment: CDR1 MNHEY and CDR2 SMNVEV (reference sequence). V lost 6 bases and J lost 6, with 14 bases in between.

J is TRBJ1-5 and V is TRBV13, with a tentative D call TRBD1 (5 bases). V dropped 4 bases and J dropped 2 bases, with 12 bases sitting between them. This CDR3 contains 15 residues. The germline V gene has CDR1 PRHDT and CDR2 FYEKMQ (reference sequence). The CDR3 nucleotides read TGTGCCAGCAGCTCAGGGCCCTCCGGCAATCAGCCCCAGCATTTT. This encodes CASSSGPSGNQPQHF.

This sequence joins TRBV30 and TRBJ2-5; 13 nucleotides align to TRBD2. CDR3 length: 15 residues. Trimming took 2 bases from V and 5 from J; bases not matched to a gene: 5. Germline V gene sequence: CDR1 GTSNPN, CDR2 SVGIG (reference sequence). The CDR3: CAWSPKGLAGETQYF. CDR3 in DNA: TGTGCCTGGAGTCCCAAGGGACTAGCGGGGGAGACCCAGTACTTC.

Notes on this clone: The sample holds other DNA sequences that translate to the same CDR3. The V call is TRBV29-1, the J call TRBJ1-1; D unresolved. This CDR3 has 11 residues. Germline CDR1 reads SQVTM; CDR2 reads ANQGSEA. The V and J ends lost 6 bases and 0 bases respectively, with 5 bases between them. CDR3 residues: CSVVLNTEAFF. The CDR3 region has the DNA TGCAGCGTCGTCCTGAACACTGAAGCTTTCTTT.